This TCR beta chain is from a study of T cells in Graves' hyperthyroidism and ophthalmopathy. The CDR3 regions of TCR beta were amplified from RNA transcripts. During a first-round RT-PCR of the TCR CDR3, the HTBI primer set was used. Using its own MiXCR run on the multiplex PCR reads, TCRdb lists one record per CDR3 protein. This sample carries hundreds of thousands of distinct CDR3 sequences, 15% to 17% of them seen once, and the ten largest clones take approximately 14%. The study's findings and limits: A model of 13 V-J features distinguished ophthalmopathy from stable hyperthyroidism.

There are a few counts of this clonotype. Antigen unknown. Germline lookup yields CDR1 DFQATT and CDR2 SNEGSKA (reference sequence). The CDR3 has 9 residues. The V call is TRBV20-1, the J call TRBJ1-4; D remains unclear. The origin of this receptor is a woman under 30 with Graves' hyperthyroidism. Sequencing was done on a sample of blood. CDR3 in amino acids: CRGSEKLFF. The CDR3 DNA reads as TGCAGGGGTAGTGAAAAACTGTTTTTT.